This TCR beta chain emerged from a study of response to subunit inactivated influenza vaccine. Study results and limitations: Authors suggested that a seasonal influenza vaccination recruits few new T cells each time.

MiXCR, run by TCRdb on the RT-PCR reads, gives a single entry per CDR3 protein. The repertoire holds 400,000 to 650,000 distinct CDR3 sequences, with 7.2% as singletons. The V end was cut by 0 bases, the J end by 3 bases, with 12 bases between. The germline CDR1 and CDR2 sequences are MNHEY and SVGAGI. This CDR3 is 16 amino acids long. This clonotype was seen only a few times. Antigen: not known. This sequence originates from a man aged 50 to 69 who received an inactivated influenza vaccine. Sequences were derived from PBMCs from blood, sampled around 25 months after vaccination. The chain couples TRBV6-5 to TRBJ2-1; D is perhaps TRBD2 (6 bases). CDR3 loop: CASSYSGWGVYNEQFF. The CDR3 nucleotides read TGTGCCAGCAGTTACTCCGGTTGGGGGGTCTACAATGAGCAGTTCTTC.